The TCR beta chain under discussion was sequenced for a study of T cell responses to AZD1222 COVID-19 vaccine. Profiling relied on immunoSEQ multiplex PCR, and the TCRdb table lists in-frame clones only, not all of them. The table includes around 89,000 clones, roughly 90% detected once. This CDR3 comprises 15 residues. Trimming removed 4 bases at V and 1 base at J, with 13 bases between. In germline, CDR1 is MGHRA, CDR2 YSYEKL. The sample in question was peripheral blood, obtained 28 days after the second AZD1222 dose. This TCR derives from an adult who received the AZD1222 COVID-19 vaccine. The rearrangement uses TRBV4-1 and TRBJ1-1; D gene unclear. In DNA form, the CDR3 reads TGCGCCAGCAGCCCCCAGCGATCGGGGAACACTGAAGCTTTCTTT. Residues: CASSPQRSGNTEAFF.